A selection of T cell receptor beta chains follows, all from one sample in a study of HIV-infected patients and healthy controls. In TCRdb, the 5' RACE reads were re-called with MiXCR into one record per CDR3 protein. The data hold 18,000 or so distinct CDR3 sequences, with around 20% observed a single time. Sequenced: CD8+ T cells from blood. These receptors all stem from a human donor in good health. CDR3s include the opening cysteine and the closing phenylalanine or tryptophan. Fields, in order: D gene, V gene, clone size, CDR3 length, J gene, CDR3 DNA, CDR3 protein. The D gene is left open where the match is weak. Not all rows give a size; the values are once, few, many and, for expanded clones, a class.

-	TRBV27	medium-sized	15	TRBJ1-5	TGTGCCAGCAGTTTATCGGGGATGGGCAATCAGCCCCAGCATTTT	CASSLSGMGNQPQHF
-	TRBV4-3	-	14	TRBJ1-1	TGCGCCAGCAGCCAAGCGGCGGGGAACACTGAAGCTTTCTTT	CASSQAAGNTEAFF
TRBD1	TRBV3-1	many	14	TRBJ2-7	TGTGCCAGCAGCCGAAGACAGGGCGAGGACGAGCAGTACTTC	CASSRRQGEDEQYF
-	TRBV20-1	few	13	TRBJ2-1	TGCAGTGCTAGAGATCTGCACTACAATGAGCAGTTCTTC	CSARDLHYNEQFF
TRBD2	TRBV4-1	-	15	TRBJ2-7	TGCGCCAGCAGCAAGACTAGCGGGGGAGCCTACGAGCAGTACTTC	CASSKTSGGAYEQYF
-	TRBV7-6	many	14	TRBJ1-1	TGTGCCAGCAGCTTTGGAGGGGTTAACACTGAAGCTTTCTTT	CASSFGGVNTEAFF
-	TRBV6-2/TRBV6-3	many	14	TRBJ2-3	TGTGCCAGCAGTTACGAGGTTAGCACAGATACGCAGTATTTT	CASSYEVSTDTQYF
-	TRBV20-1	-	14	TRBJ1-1	TGCAGTGCTAGAGATCCGGCCGTGAACACTGAAGCTTTCTTT	CSARDPAVNTEAFF
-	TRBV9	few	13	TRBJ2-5	TGTGCCAGCAGCGTAGCATTGCGAGAGACCCAGTACTTC	CASSVALRETQYF
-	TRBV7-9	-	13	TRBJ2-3	TGTGCCAGCAGCTTAGCTGGCCAACGTAAGCAGTATTTT	CASSLAGQRKQYF
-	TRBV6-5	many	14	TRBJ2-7	TGTGCCAGCAGCTCGCACGGGCAAGCCTACGAGCAGTACTTC	CASSSHGQAYEQYF
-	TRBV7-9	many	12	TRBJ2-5	TGTGCCAGCAGTTCCTCGGGCCGCCCGGGGAACTTC	CASSSSGRPGNF
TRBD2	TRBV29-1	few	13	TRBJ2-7	TGCAGCGTTCCCCCCGCTAGCGGGAGAGTGAAGTACTTC	CSVPPASGRVKYF
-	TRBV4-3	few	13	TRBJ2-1	TGCGCCAGCAGCGCGACTAGGGGGCATGAGCAGTTCTTC	CASSATRGHEQFF
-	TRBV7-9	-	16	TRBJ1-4	TGTGCCAGCAGCTTAGATCGTCGGACACCTAATGAAAAACTGTTTTTT	CASSLDRRTPNEKLFF
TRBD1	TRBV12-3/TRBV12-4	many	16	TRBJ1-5	TGTGCCAGCAGCCGCGACAGGGGGCGCGGGAATCAGCCCCAGCATTTT	CASSRDRGRGNQPQHF
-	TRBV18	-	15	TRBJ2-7	TGTGCCAGCTCACCCTCGGCGGCACCCTCCTACGAGCAGTACTTC	CASSPSAAPSYEQYF